Detailed here is one TCR beta chain. This sample is drawn from a study of blood T cell repertoires in COVID-19. As for the study in general: Both acute and convalescent COVID-19 samples were obtained from the United States, Italy and Spain. PBMCs, B-cell-depleted T cells, or T cells were the source of the cDNA or gDNA that made up the material.

Original analysis: Amplifying reference gene primers gave estimates of nucleated cell counts. Using immunoSEQ multiplex PCR, the repertoire was profiled, and TCRdb retains in-frame clones only, with some absent. V and J calls and clone size follow that table, whereas D and trimming were derived from the DNA. The sample carries more than 150,000 clones, just under 80% recorded once. Sequencing was done on a sample of peripheral blood. The clonotype originates from a woman older than 75 with acute or convalescent COVID-19.

The chain's CDR3 is CASSQGGVNTGELFF. For the CDR3, the DNA is TGTGCCAGCAGCCAAGGCGGGGTGAACACCGGGGAGCTGTTTTTT. The chain employs TRBV4-2 and TRBJ2-2, with a weak D call TRBD2 (6 bases). The CDR3 is made up of 15 amino acids. V gave up 1 base and J gave up 1 base, with 7 bases separating them. Germline CDR1 and CDR2: LGHNA and YNFKEQ.